These 9 T cell receptor beta chains came from one sample sequenced in a study of chemoradiotherapy in HPV16-positive cancers. Repertoires were generated with immunoSEQ multiplex PCR, while TCRdb's copy carries only in-frame clones and drops some. The sample records approximately 500 clones, around 77% being singletons. Sequenced material: tumor tissue, taken from a patient who underwent chemoradiotherapy. All receptors come from a human donor with HPV-associated anogenital cancer.

The sample holds one count of this clone. CDR3 residues: CASSLTPTYEQYF. The CDR3 DNA reads as TGTGCCAGCAGCTTAACTCCAACCTACGAGCAGTACTTC. The gene calls are TRBV9 and TRBJ2-7; D remains ambiguous. Germline V gene data show CDR1 as SGDLS and CDR2 as YYNGEE. Trimming removed 4 bases from V and 2 bases from J, with 10 bases in between. The CDR3 is 13 amino acids.

This clone came up once. The J gene is TRBJ2-2, the V gene TRBV5-1, with D hard to call. With 0 bases removed from V and 0 bases from J, the gap between germline ends came to 9 bases. Germline V gene lookup returns CDR1 SGHRS and CDR2 YFSETQ. This CDR3 comprises 16 residues. CDR3 in DNA: TGCGCCAGCAGCTTGGGAGCTAGGACGAACACCGGGGAGCTGTTTTTT. It yields the protein CASSLGARTNTGELFF.

The rearrangement uses TRBV7-2 and TRBJ1-3; D gene uncertain. Germline V gives CDR1 SGHTA, CDR2 FQGNSA. The CDR3 is 14 residues long. V was cut by 5 bases and J by 0 bases, with 8 bases left in between. The CDR3 DNA reads as TGTGCCAGCAGCGGTGACTTCTCTGGAAACACCATATATTTT. Translated, it gives CASSGDFSGNTIYF.

In this sample, this clone turned up a few times. The chain couples TRBV7-8 to TRBJ2-5, with D maybe TRBD1 (6 bases). The V end was cut by 5 bases, the J end by 5 bases, with 18 bases between. The CDR3 has 15 amino acids. Per germline, CDR1 SGHVS and CDR2 FQNEAQ. CDR3 DNA sequence: TGTGCCAGCAGCCTAGGTTTTGGGGGCGCGGAGACCCAGTACTTC. Translated: CASSLGFGGAETQYF.

The CDR3 spells CASSDNSGNTIYF. The CDR3 DNA follows: TGTGCCAGCTCTGACAACTCTGGAAACACCATATATTTT. The chain couples TRBV6-5 to TRBJ1-3; no clear D gene. V was shortened by 8 bases and J by 0 bases, with 8 bases between the two germline ends. The CDR3 is 13 amino acids. The germline V gene has CDR1 MNHEY and CDR2 SVGAGI.

The J gene is TRBJ2-7, the V gene TRBV28, with TRBD2 as a possible D gene (6 bases). Germline V gene sequence: CDR1 MDHEN, CDR2 SYDVKM. CDR3 length equals 13 residues. Trimming cost V 6 bases and J 4 bases, with 13 bases left between them. The CDR3 sequence: CASRAGTLYEQYF. Here the CDR3 DNA reads TGTGCCAGCAGGGCAGGGACTCTTTACGAGCAGTACTTC.

This chain links TRBV27 with TRBJ1-2; 9 bases fit TRBD1. Germline V CDR1 and CDR2: MNHEY, SMNVEV (reference sequence). With 5 bases clipped from V and 4 bases from J, the junction kept 2 bases outside the gene matches. The CDR3 contains 13 residues. CDR3 DNA sequence: TGTGCCAGCAGTACGACAGGGGGCTATGGCTACACCTTC. Its protein product is CASSTTGGYGYTF.

The J gene is TRBJ1-2, the V gene TRBV5-1; 8 bases are shared with TRBD1. Trimming cost V 5 bases and J 8 bases; bases outside gene matches: 14. CDR1 and CDR2 from the germline V gene are SGHRS and YFSETQ. CDR3 size: 15 residues. The CDR3 nucleotides are TGCGCCAGCAGGTATACTCCAGACAGGGGAGGAGGCTACACCTTC. This sequence encodes CASRYTPDRGGGYTF.

This chain joins TRBV7-9 and TRBJ2-7, with D perhaps matching TRBD1 (5 bases). Trimming removed 5 bases at V and 3 bases at J, with 8 bases between. CDR1 is SEHNR, CDR2 FQNEAQ, per germline (reference sequence). The CDR3 is 12 residues long. The CDR3 sequence is CASSADNYEQYF. CDR3 in DNA: TGTGCCAGCAGCGCGGACAACTACGAGCAGTACTTC.